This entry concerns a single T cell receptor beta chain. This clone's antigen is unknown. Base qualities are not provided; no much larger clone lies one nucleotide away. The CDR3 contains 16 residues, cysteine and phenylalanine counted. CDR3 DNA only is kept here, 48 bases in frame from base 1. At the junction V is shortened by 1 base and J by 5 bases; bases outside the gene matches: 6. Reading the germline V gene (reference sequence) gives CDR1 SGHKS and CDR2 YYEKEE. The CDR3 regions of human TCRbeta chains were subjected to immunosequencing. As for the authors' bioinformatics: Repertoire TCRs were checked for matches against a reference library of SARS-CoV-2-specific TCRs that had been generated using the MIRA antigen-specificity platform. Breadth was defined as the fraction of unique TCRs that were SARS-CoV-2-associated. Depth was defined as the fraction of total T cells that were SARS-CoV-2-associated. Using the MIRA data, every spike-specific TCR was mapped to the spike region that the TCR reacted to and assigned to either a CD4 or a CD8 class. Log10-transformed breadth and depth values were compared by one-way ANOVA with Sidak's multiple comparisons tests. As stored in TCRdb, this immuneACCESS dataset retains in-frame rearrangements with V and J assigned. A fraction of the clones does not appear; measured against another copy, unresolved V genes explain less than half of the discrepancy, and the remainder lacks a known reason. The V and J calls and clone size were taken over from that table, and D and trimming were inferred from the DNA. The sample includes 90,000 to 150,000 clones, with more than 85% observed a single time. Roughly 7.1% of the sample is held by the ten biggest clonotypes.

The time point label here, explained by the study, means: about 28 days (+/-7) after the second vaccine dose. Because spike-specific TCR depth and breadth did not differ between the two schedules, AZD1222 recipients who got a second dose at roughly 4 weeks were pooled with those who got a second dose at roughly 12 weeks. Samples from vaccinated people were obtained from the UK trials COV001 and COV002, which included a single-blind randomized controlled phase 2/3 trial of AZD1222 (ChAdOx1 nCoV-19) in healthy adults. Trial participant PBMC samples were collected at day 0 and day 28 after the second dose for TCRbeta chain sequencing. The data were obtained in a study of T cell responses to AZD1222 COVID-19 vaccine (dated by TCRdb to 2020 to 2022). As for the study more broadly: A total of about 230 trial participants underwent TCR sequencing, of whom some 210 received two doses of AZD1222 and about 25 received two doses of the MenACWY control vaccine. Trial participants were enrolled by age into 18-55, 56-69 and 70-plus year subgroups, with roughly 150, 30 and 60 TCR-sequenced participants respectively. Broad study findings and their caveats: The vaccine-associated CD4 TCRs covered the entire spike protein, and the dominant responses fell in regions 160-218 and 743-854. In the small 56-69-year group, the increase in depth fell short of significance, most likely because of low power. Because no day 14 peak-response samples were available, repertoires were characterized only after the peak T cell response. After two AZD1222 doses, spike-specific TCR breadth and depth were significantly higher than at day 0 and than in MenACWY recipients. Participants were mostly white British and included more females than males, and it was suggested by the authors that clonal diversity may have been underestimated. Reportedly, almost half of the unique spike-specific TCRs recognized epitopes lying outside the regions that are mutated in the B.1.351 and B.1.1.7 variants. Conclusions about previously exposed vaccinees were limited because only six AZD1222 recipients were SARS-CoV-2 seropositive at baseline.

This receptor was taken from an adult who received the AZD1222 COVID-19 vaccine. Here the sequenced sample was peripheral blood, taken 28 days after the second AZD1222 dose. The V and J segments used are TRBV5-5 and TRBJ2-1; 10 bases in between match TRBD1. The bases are TGTGCCAGCAGCTTGCCGACAGGGGGCTTGGACAATGAGCAGTTCTTC. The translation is CASSLPTGGLDNEQFF.